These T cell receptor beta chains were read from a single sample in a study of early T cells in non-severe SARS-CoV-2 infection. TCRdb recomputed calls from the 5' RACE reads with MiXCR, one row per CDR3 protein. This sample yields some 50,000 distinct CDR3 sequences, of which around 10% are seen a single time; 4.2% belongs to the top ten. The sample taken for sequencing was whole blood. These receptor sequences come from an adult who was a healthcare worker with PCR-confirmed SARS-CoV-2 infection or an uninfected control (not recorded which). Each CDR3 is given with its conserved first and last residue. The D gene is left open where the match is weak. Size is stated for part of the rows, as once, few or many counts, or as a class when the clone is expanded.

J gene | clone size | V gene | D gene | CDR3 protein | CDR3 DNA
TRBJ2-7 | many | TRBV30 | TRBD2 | CAWSVGSGSNYEQYF | TGTGCCTGGAGTGTTGGGAGCGGGAGTAACTACGAGCAGTACTTC
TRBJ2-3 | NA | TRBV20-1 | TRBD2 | CSAVAGGPDTQYF | TGCAGTGCAGTAGCGGGAGGGCCTGATACGCAGTATTTT
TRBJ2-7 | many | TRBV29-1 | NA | CSGTVGDISYEQYF | TGCAGCGGGACGGTAGGGGACATCTCCTACGAGCAGTACTTC
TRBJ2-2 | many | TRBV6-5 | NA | CASSYLRGASTGELFF | TGTGCCAGCAGTTACTTACGCGGGGCGAGCACCGGGGAGCTGTTTTTT
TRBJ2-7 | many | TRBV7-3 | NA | CASSSQKSYEQYF | TGTGCCAGCAGCTCCCAGAAAAGCTACGAGCAGTACTTC
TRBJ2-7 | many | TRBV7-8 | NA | CASSLGYEGNYEQYF | TGTGCCAGCAGCTTAGGTTATGAAGGAAATTACGAGCAGTACTTC
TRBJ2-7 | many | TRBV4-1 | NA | CASSQDQGTGNNYEQYF | TGCGCCAGCAGCCAAGATCAGGGTACAGGGAATAACTACGAGCAGTACTTC
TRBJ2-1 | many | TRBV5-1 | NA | CASSLNPDNEQFF | TGCGCCAGCAGCTTAAATCCCGACAATGAGCAGTTCTTC
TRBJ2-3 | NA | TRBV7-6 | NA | CASSRLHRTISTDTQYF | TGTGCCAGCAGCAGATTACACAGGACCATCAGCACAGATACGCAGTATTTT
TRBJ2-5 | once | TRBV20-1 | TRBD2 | CSARGLAETQYF | TGCAGTGCTAGAGGACTAGCTGAGACCCAGTACTTC
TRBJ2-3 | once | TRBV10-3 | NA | CATGGGPGADTQYF | TGTGCTACCGGAGGGGGGCCAGGAGCAGATACGCAGTATTTT
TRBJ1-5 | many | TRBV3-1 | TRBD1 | CASSQTTGPNQPQHF | TGTGCCAGCAGCCAGACGACAGGGCCCAATCAGCCCCAGCATTTT
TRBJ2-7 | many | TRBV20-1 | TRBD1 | CSARDSGTGGSYEQYF | TGCAGTGCTAGAGATTCCGGGACAGGGGGGTCCTACGAGCAGTACTTC
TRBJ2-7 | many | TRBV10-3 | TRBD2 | CAISSGDYEQYF | TGTGCCATCAGTAGCGGGGACTACGAGCAGTACTTC
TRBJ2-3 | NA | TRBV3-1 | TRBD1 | CASSQGQGVKSTDTQYF | TGTGCCAGCAGCCAAGGACAGGGGGTAAAAAGCACAGATACGCAGTATTTT
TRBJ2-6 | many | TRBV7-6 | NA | CASSLGGRPTSGANVLTF | TGTGCCAGCAGCTTAGGGGGGCGACCAACCTCTGGGGCCAACGTCCTGACTTTC
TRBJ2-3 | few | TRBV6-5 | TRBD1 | CASSETGLRLTDTQYF | TGTGCCAGCAGTGAGACAGGGCTCCGCCTCACAGATACGCAGTATTTT
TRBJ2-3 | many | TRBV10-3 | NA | CAISEGEPERDTQYF | TGTGCCATCAGTGAGGGGGAGCCGGAGAGGGATACGCAGTATTTT
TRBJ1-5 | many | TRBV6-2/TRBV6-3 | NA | CASSYSGGGNQPQHF | TGTGCCAGCAGTTACTCGGGGGGTGGCAATCAGCCCCAGCATTTT
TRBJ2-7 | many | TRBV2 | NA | CASIRQNSYEQYF | TGTGCCAGCATTCGGCAGAACTCCTACGAGCAGTACTTC
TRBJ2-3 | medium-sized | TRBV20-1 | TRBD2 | CSAPEGGGSTDTQYF | TGCAGTGCTCCGGAAGGCGGGGGGAGCACAGATACGCAGTATTTT
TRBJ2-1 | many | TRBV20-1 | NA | CSARIPGLYNEQFF | TGCAGTGCTAGGATTCCGGGACTTTACAATGAGCAGTTCTTC
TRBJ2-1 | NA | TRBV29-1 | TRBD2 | CSVIGTSVHNEQFF | TGCAGCGTTATCGGGACTAGCGTCCACAATGAGCAGTTCTTC
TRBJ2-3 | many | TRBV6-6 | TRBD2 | CASTQGGASTDTQYF | TGTGCCAGCACCCAGGGAGGGGCTAGCACAGATACGCAGTATTTT
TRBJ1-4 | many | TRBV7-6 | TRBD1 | CASSLHRGRATNEKLFF | TGTGCCAGCAGCTTACACAGGGGCCGCGCAACTAATGAAAAACTGTTTTTT
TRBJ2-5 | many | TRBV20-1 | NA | CSAESPAQETQYF | TGCAGTGCTGAGTCCCCAGCGCAAGAGACCCAGTACTTC
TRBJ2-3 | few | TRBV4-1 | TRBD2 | CASSQKGTSGGAREDTQYF | TGCGCCAGCAGCCAGAAGGGGACTAGCGGGGGGGCCCGGGAAGATACGCAGTATTTT
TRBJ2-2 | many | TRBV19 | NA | CASSGGRNTGELFF | TGTGCCAGTAGCGGGGGCCGTAACACCGGGGAGCTGTTTTTT
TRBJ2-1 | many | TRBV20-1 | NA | CSAYPLTLSSYNEQFF | TGCAGTGCCTACCCGTTGACCTTGAGCTCCTACAATGAGCAGTTCTTC
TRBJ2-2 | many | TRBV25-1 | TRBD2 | CASSARLANDGELFF | TGTGCCAGCAGTGCCCGACTAGCGAACGACGGGGAGCTGTTTTTT
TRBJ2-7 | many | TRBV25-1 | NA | CASSRGIYEQYF | TGTGCCAGCAGTAGAGGGATCTACGAGCAGTACTTC
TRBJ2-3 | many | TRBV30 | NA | CAWSEGRQYF | TGTGCCTGGAGTGAGGGAAGGCAGTATTTT
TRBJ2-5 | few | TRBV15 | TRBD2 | CATSRAGLIQETQYF | TGTGCCACCAGCAGGGCGGGACTAATACAAGAGACCCAGTACTTC
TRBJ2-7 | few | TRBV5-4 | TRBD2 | CASGLAGGYEQYF | TGTGCCAGCGGACTAGCGGGAGGCTACGAGCAGTACTTC
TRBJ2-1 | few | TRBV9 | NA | CASSVGVQEQFF | TGTGCCAGCAGCGTAGGTGTACAGGAGCAGTTCTTC
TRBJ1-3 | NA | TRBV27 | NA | CASRRTYSGNTIYF | TGTGCCAGCCGCCGTACATACTCTGGAAACACCATATATTTT
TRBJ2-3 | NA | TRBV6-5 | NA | CASSYSSGIHSSTDTQYF | TGTGCCAGCAGTTACTCTTCAGGTATCCACTCAAGCACAGATACGCAGTATTTT
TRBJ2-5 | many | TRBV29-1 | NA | CSVRQQETQYF | TGCAGCGTTCGGCAGCAAGAGACCCAGTACTTC
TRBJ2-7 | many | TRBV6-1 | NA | CASSEAWPEGEQYF | TGTGCCAGCAGTGAAGCGTGGCCGGAAGGGGAGCAGTACTTC
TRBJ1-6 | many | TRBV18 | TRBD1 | CASSSKRQGHNSPLHF | TGTGCCAGCTCATCAAAACGACAGGGACATAATTCACCCCTCCACTTT
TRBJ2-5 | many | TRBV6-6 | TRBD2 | CASSAGVAGGETQYF | TGTGCCAGCAGTGCCGGGGTAGCGGGAGGAGAGACCCAGTACTTC
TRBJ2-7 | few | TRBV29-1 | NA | CSVLPRGLSEQYF | TGCAGCGTTCTACCGAGGGGCCTCTCCGAGCAGTACTTC
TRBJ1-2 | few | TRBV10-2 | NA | CASSESGGYGYTF | TGCGCCAGCAGTGAGTCCGGGGGATATGGCTACACCTTC
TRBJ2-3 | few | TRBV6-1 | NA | CASLSDFTTQYF | TGTGCCAGCCTCTCGGACTTCACCACGCAGTATTTT
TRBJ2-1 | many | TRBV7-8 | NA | CASSFGQTPGNEQFF | TGTGCCAGCAGCTTCGGACAGACTCCCGGCAATGAGCAGTTCTTC
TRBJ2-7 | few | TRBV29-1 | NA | CSVVKVPLEGQYF | TGCAGCGTTGTGAAGGTACCCCTGGAGGGGCAGTACTTC
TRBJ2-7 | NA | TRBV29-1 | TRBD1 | CSVSGTAASYEQYF | TGCAGCGTTTCCGGGACAGCGGCCTCCTACGAGCAGTACTTC
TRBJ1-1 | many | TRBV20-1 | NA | CSARTGDTEAFF | TGCAGTGCCAGGACGGGAGACACTGAAGCTTTCTTT